Listed below are T cell receptor beta chains from one sample, sequenced in a study of blood T cell repertoires in COVID-19. Profiling relied on immunoSEQ multiplex PCR, and the TCRdb table lists in-frame clones only, not all of them. The table lists more than 150,000 clones, roughly nine tenths of them singletons. The sample consisted of peripheral blood. The origin of the receptors is an older man with active or convalescent COVID-19. Each CDR3 is given with its conserved first and last residue. The order of the fields is V gene, J gene, D gene, clone size, CDR3 protein, CDR3 DNA. A D gene is named only where the DNA matches it firmly. The size entry is marked missing in some rows and otherwise reads once, few, many or a size class.

V gene: TRBV5-6
J gene: TRBJ2-6
D gene: -
clone size: -
CDR3 protein: CASSLYTGSGANVLTF
CDR3 DNA: TGTGCCAGCAGCTTGTACACAGGGTCTGGGGCCAACGTCCTGACTTTC

V gene: TRBV4-3
J gene: TRBJ1-5
D gene: -
clone size: -
CDR3 protein: CASSQEGGSEYSNQPQHF
CDR3 DNA: TGCGCCAGCAGCCAAGAGGGCGGTAGCGAGTATAGCAATCAGCCCCAGCATTTT

V gene: TRBV9
J gene: TRBJ2-7
D gene: -
clone size: -
CDR3 protein: CASSVASGEQYF
CDR3 DNA: TGTGCCAGCAGCGTTGCCTCGGGCGAGCAGTACTTC

V gene: TRBV4-1
J gene: TRBJ1-5
D gene: -
clone size: few
CDR3 protein: CASSQKQYSNQPQHF
CDR3 DNA: TGCGCCAGCAGCCAGAAACAGTATAGCAATCAGCCCCAGCATTTT

V gene: TRBV11-3
J gene: TRBJ2-7
D gene: TRBD2
clone size: -
CDR3 protein: CASSLNPLREEAYEQYF
CDR3 DNA: TGTGCCAGCAGCTTAAATCCACTGCGGGAGGAAGCCTACGAGCAGTACTTC

V gene: TRBV27
J gene: TRBJ1-3
D gene: -
clone size: -
CDR3 protein: CASSLASSGNTIYF
CDR3 DNA: TGTGCCAGCAGTTTAGCCAGCTCTGGAAACACCATATATTTT

V gene: TRBV9
J gene: TRBJ2-1
D gene: -
clone size: -
CDR3 protein: CASSSSPRQEVFHEQFF
CDR3 DNA: TGTGCCAGCAGCTCCTCCCCGAGACAGGAAGTCTTTCATGAGCAGTTCTTC

V gene: TRBV6-5
J gene: TRBJ2-1
D gene: TRBD1
clone size: -
CDR3 protein: CASSYTIRGNEQFF
CDR3 DNA: TGTGCCAGCAGTTACACGATCAGGGGGAATGAGCAGTTCTTC

V gene: TRBV11-2
J gene: TRBJ1-2
D gene: -
clone size: -
CDR3 protein: CASSLGRQYGYTF
CDR3 DNA: TGTGCCAGCAGCTTAGGTCGCCAGTATGGCTACACCTTC

V gene: TRBV5-1
J gene: TRBJ2-3
D gene: TRBD1
clone size: -
CDR3 protein: CASMKQGFTDTQYF
CDR3 DNA: TGCGCCAGCATGAAACAGGGGTTCACAGATACGCAGTATTTT

V gene: TRBV7-2
J gene: TRBJ2-1
D gene: TRBD2
clone size: -
CDR3 protein: CASKSQGSSGIYNEQFF
CDR3 DNA: TGTGCCAGCAAGTCCCAGGGAAGTAGCGGGATTTACAATGAGCAGTTCTTC

V gene: TRBV18
J gene: TRBJ2-7
D gene: -
clone size: -
CDR3 protein: CASSPRGQAYEQYF
CDR3 DNA: TGTGCCAGCTCACCCAGGGGTCAGGCCTACGAGCAGTACTTC

V gene: TRBV5-1
J gene: TRBJ1-2
D gene: -
clone size: -
CDR3 protein: CASSFPGGAGYTF
CDR3 DNA: TGCGCCAGCAGCTTCCCCGGGGGGGCCGGCTACACCTTC

V gene: TRBV11-2
J gene: TRBJ1-6
D gene: -
clone size: -
CDR3 protein: CASSWGRGVNSPLHF
CDR3 DNA: TGTGCCAGCAGCTGGGGGCGGGGGGTCAATTCACCCCTCCACTTT

V gene: TRBV5-1
J gene: TRBJ2-7
D gene: TRBD1
clone size: -
CDR3 protein: CASSSNGQGFYEQYF
CDR3 DNA: TGCGCCAGCAGCTCCAACGGACAGGGTTTCTACGAGCAGTACTTC

V gene: TRBV5-5
J gene: TRBJ2-7
D gene: -
clone size: once
CDR3 protein: CASSFTGAGSTYEQYF
CDR3 DNA: TGTGCCAGCAGCTTCACAGGCGCCGGGTCGACCTACGAGCAGTACTTC

V gene: TRBV19
J gene: TRBJ1-6
D gene: -
clone size: -
CDR3 protein: CASTSFATVGSPLHF
CDR3 DNA: TGTGCCAGTACCTCGTTCGCGACAGTTGGTTCACCCCTCCACTTT

V gene: TRBV18
J gene: TRBJ2-7
D gene: -
clone size: -
CDR3 protein: CASSPEGGPTGDEQYF
CDR3 DNA: TGTGCCAGCTCACCAGAGGGGGGGCCGACCGGGGACGAGCAGTACTTC

V gene: TRBV7-2
J gene: TRBJ1-2
D gene: -
clone size: few
CDR3 protein: CASSLRQSYGYTF
CDR3 DNA: TGTGCCAGCAGCCTGCGACAGAGCTATGGCTACACCTTC

V gene: TRBV5-5
J gene: TRBJ2-7
D gene: -
clone size: -
CDR3 protein: CASQTTFEQYF
CDR3 DNA: TGTGCCAGCCAGACTACTTTCGAGCAGTACTTC

V gene: TRBV7-8
J gene: TRBJ1-5
D gene: TRBD1
clone size: -
CDR3 protein: CASSDRVTGGPQHF
CDR3 DNA: TGTGCCAGCAGCGACAGGGTGACCGGGGGGCCCCAGCATTTT

V gene: TRBV5-1
J gene: TRBJ2-5
D gene: TRBD2
clone size: few
CDR3 protein: CASSPSGGETQYF
CDR3 DNA: TGCGCCAGCAGCCCTAGCGGGGGGGAGACCCAGTACTTC

V gene: TRBV5-1
J gene: TRBJ2-5
D gene: TRBD2
clone size: -
CDR3 protein: CASSLLAGGQETQYF
CDR3 DNA: TGCGCCAGCAGCTTGCTAGCGGGAGGACAAGAGACCCAGTACTTC

V gene: TRBV11-2
J gene: TRBJ2-7
D gene: TRBD2
clone size: -
CDR3 protein: CASSLVAGSYEQYF
CDR3 DNA: TGTGCCAGCAGCTTAGTAGCGGGCTCCTACGAGCAGTACTTC